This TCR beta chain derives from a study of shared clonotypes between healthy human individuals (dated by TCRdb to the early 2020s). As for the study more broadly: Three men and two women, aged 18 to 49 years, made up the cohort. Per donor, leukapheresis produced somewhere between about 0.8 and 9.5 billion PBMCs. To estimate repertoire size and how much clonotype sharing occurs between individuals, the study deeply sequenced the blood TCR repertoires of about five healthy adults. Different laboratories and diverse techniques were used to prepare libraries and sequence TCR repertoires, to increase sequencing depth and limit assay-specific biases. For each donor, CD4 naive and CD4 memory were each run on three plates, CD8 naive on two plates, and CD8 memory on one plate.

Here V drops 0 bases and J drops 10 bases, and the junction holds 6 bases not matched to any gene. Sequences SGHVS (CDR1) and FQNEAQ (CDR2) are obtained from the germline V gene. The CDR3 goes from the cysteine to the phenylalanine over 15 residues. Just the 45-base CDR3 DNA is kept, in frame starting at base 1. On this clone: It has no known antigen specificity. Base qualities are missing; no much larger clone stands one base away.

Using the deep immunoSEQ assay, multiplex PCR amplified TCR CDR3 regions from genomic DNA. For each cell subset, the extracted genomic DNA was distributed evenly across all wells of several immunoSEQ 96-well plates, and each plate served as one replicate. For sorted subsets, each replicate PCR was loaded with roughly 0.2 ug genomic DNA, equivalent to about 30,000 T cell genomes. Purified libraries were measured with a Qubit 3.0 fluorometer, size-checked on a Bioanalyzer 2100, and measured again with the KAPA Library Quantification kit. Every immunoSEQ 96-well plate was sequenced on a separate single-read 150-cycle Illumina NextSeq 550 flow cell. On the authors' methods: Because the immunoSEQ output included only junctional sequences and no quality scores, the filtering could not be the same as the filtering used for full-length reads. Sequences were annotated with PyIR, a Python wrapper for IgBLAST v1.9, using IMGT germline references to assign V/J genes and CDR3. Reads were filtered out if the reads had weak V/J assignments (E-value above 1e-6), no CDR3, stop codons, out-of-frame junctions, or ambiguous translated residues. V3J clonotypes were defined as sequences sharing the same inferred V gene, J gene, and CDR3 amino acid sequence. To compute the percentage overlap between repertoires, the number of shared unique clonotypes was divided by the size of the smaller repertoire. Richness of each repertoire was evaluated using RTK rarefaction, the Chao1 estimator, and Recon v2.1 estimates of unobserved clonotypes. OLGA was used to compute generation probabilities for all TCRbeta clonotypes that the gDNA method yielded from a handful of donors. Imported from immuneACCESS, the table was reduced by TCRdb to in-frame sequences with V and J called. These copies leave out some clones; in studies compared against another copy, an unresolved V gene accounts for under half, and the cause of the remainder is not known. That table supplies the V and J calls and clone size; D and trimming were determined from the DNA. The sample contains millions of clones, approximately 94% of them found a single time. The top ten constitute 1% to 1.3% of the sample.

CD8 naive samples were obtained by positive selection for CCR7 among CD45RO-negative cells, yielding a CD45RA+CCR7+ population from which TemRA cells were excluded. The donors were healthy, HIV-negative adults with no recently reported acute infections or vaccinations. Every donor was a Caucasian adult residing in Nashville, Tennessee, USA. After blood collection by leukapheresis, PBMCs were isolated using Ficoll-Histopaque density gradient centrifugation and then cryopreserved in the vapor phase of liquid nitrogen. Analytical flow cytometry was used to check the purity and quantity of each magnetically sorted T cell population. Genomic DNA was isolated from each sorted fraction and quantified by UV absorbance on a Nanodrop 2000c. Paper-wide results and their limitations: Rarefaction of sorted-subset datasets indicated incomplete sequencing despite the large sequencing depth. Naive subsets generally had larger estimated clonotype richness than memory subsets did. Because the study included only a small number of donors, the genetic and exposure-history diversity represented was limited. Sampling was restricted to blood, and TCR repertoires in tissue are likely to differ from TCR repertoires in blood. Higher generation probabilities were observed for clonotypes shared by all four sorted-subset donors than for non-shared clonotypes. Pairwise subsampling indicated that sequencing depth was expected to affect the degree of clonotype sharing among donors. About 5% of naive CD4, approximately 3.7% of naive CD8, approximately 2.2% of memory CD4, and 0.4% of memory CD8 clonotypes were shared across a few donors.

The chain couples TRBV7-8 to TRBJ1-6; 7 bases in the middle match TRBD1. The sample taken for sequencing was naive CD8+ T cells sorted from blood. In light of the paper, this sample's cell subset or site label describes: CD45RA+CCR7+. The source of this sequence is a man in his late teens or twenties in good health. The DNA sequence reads TGTGCCAGCAGCTTAGCGAACAGGGGAAACTCACCCCTCCACTTT. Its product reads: CASSLANRGNSPLHF.